This T cell receptor (beta chain) was captured in a study of beta chain features in type 1 diabetes. This clone has more than one count but fewer than ten. Its antigen remains unknown. Every isolated RNA sample was fully reverse transcribed, so sequencing captured expressed TCRB transcripts. Only in-frame clones appear in the TCRdb table, and some are missing; sequencing was by immunoSEQ multiplex PCR. The sample shows 200,000 to 250,000 clones, approximately 10% of them seen only once. Overall study findings and caveats: Type 1 diabetes patients showed a moderate but significant shortening of TCRB CDR3s in all four CD4+ subsets. Sequencing of cDNA might inflate the share of cells that strongly express TCR. Equally in patients and controls, PCR might preferentially amplify shorter templates.

This CDR3 is 16 amino acids long. Germline V lookup: CDR1 KGHSH, CDR2 LQKENI. Trimming shortened V by 2 bases and J by 1 base, and 14 bases separated the two germline ends. Sequenced: central memory CD4+ T cells from blood. The chain links TRBV18 to TRBJ1-1; D is perhaps TRBD1 (5 bases). The sequence was obtained from a man between 18 and 35 years old in good health. This CDR3 reads CASSPSGGWGNTEAFF. The CDR3 DNA follows: TGTGCCAGCTCACCATCCGGGGGATGGGGGAACACTGAAGCTTTCTTT.